This is a list of T cell receptor beta chains from one sample in a study of post-analysis software for immune sequencing data. MiXCR, applied by TCRdb to the PCR reads, yields one record per CDR3 protein. The sample includes 180,000 or so distinct CDR3 sequences, 29% seen only once; the top ten take roughly 3.4%. The sample comprised blood. Every receptor here comes from a girl aged 2 to 17 with multiple sclerosis. CDR3s include the opening cysteine and the closing phenylalanine or tryptophan.

j_gene,v_gene,CDR3aa
TRBJ1-5,TRBV20-1,CSASLGGDRRQSQHF
TRBJ2-1,TRBV10-2,CASGERGKYEQFF
TRBJ2-3,TRBV20-1,CSARDDGSGTDTQYF
TRBJ2-2,TRBV5-6,CASSRKTDYTGELFF
TRBJ2-1,TRBV27,CASSSDSSSYNEQFF
TRBJ1-4,TRBV3-1,CASSQRTTNEKLFF
TRBJ2-1,TRBV29-1,CSVEGGRGPSNEQFF
TRBJ2-5,TRBV19,CASSISETQYF
TRBJ1-5,TRBV9,CASSVEPKNQPQHF
TRBJ2-7,TRBV15,CATSREAGLAGYEQYF
NA,TRBV20-1,CSARVAGRTEQYF
TRBJ2-1,TRBV12-3/TRBV12-4,CASSLASSLAVYNEQFF
TRBJ1-5,TRBV24-1,CAASDDRGNQPQHF
TRBJ1-1,TRBV30,CAWRADSEQSEAFF
TRBJ2-3,TRBV27,CASSFVETSTDTQYF
TRBJ2-3,TRBV20-1,CSARRAGGRADTQYF
TRBJ1-1,TRBV18,CASSQSNRAKYTEAFF
TRBJ2-1,TRBV18,CASSPGVAQFF